These T cell receptor beta chains were read from a single sample in a study of T cells after yellow fever vaccination. TCRdb used MiXCR to reprocess the 5' RACE reads, holding one entry per CDR3 protein. The data contain about 130,000 distinct CDR3 sequences, about 7% of them singletons. Sequencing used CD4+ T cells sorted from PBMCs, obtained 9 to 11 days after the first yellow fever vaccination. These receptors all stem from a man younger than 30 who received the YFV17D yellow fever vaccine. The CDR3 runs from the conserved cysteine through the conserved F or W. A D gene is named only where the DNA matches it firmly. Size is omitted from some rows. Given values are once, few, many or a class for expanded clones.

>TRBV6-2/TRBV6-3|many|TRBJ1-2|TRBD1
CASSQTGDGYTF
TGTGCCAGCAGTCAGACAGGGGATGGCTACACCTTC
>TRBV12-3/TRBV12-4|many|TRBJ1-1|.
CASRVLNTEAFF
TGTGCCAGCAGGGTCCTGAACACTGAAGCTTTCTTT
>TRBV4-3|.|TRBJ2-3|TRBD2
CASSQDRASGGIRGTDTQYF
TGCGCCAGCAGCCAAGATCGGGCCAGCGGGGGGATTCGGGGCACAGATACGCAGTATTTT
>TRBV5-4|.|TRBJ1-1|.
CASRDLSLNTEAFF
TGTGCCAGCAGGGACCTTTCGCTGAACACTGAAGCTTTCTTT
>TRBV6-1|many|TRBJ2-1|.
CASSEGGSASYNEQFF
TGTGCCAGCAGTGAAGGGGGCTCGGCCTCCTACAATGAGCAGTTCTTC
>TRBV5-1|many|TRBJ2-1|TRBD1
CASSQPGQGVNEQFF
TGCGCCAGCAGCCAACCGGGACAGGGAGTCAATGAGCAGTTCTTC
>TRBV11-3|many|TRBJ2-3|.
CASSLDSPTDTQYF
TGTGCCAGCAGCCTAGACAGCCCCACAGATACGCAGTATTTT
>TRBV5-1|many|TRBJ2-7|TRBD1
CASSPVTGNHEQYF
TGCGCCAGCAGCCCGGTGACAGGGAACCACGAGCAGTACTTC
>TRBV18|many|TRBJ1-5|.
CASSLYDVGWNQPQHF
TGTGCCAGCTCACTCTATGACGTTGGGTGGAATCAGCCCCAGCATTTT
>TRBV30|many|TRBJ1-6|TRBD1
CAWGTGAYSPLHF
TGTGCCTGGGGGACAGGGGCTTATTCACCCCTCCACTTT
>TRBV5-1|many|TRBJ1-3|.
CASSLGGGNTIYF
TGCGCCAGCAGCTTGGGAGGTGGAAACACCATATATTTT
>TRBV20-1|many|TRBJ2-7|TRBD2
CSARGLAGGPVEQYF
TGCAGTGCTAGGGGACTAGCGGGGGGGCCCGTCGAGCAGTACTTC
>TRBV7-8|many|TRBJ1-5|.
CASSLYSGEGQPQHF
TGTGCCAGCAGCTTATATTCAGGAGAGGGTCAGCCCCAGCATTTT
>TRBV20-1|many|TRBJ2-3|TRBD2
CSARLAGRTDTQYF
TGCAGTGCTAGACTAGCGGGGCGCACAGATACGCAGTATTTT
>TRBV20-1|.|TRBJ2-6|.
CSSRRVSPGANVLTF
TGCAGTTCTCGTCGTGTTTCGCCTGGGGCCAACGTCCTGACTTTC
>TRBV7-9|many|TRBJ1-6|TRBD1
CASSVGQGNSPLHF
TGTGCCAGCAGCGTCGGACAGGGGAATTCACCCCTCCACTTT
>TRBV9|many|TRBJ1-5|.
CASSVGVGNQPQHF
TGTGCCAGCAGCGTGGGAGTCGGCAATCAGCCCCAGCATTTT
>TRBV2|many|TRBJ2-2|.
CASRLTFSGELFF
TGTGCCAGCAGACTCACGTTCTCCGGGGAGCTGTTTTTT
>TRBV14|many|TRBJ2-1|.
CASSSGSRARNEQFF
TGTGCCAGCAGCTCTGGGTCCAGGGCGAGGAATGAGCAGTTCTTC
>TRBV12-3/TRBV12-4|many|TRBJ2-1|.
CASSFRDRGQFF
TGTGCCAGCAGTTTTAGGGATCGCGGGCAGTTCTTC
>TRBV4-2|many|TRBJ2-5|TRBD2
CASSPAAGEQETQYF
TGTGCCAGCAGCCCCGCAGCGGGGGAGCAAGAGACCCAGTACTTC
>TRBV7-8|many|TRBJ2-2|.
CASSLGLGKTGELFF
TGTGCCAGCAGCCTGGGACTCGGGAAGACCGGGGAGCTGTTTTTT
>TRBV5-1|many|TRBJ2-1|.
CASSFSSVSSYNEQFF
TGCGCCAGCAGCTTTTCCTCGGTAAGCTCCTACAATGAGCAGTTCTTC
>TRBV5-1|few|TRBJ2-2|TRBD1
CASSSPGGSNTGELFF
TGCGCCAGCAGCTCCCCAGGGGGTTCGAACACCGGGGAGCTGTTTTTT
>TRBV12-3/TRBV12-4|many|TRBJ1-1|.
CASSPRGVLSTEAFF
TGTGCCAGCAGTCCACGGGGGGTCTTGAGCACTGAAGCTTTCTTT
>TRBV7-8|.|TRBJ2-7|TRBD1
CASSSGQGYSSYEQYF
TGTGCCAGCAGCTCCGGACAGGGGTATTCCTCCTACGAGCAGTACTTC
>TRBV28|many|TRBJ1-6|.
CASFLPLWSSSLHF
TGTGCCAGCTTCTTACCGCTTTGGAGTTCAAGCCTCCACTTT
>TRBV11-2|few|TRBJ1-2|.
CASSSTSTREYGYTF
TGTGCCAGCAGCTCTACGAGTACTCGGGAGTATGGCTACACCTTC
>TRBV10-3|.|TRBJ2-5|TRBD1
CAIGTGGKETQYF
TGTGCCATCGGGACAGGGGGCAAGGAGACCCAGTACTTC
>TRBV5-1|.|TRBJ1-1|TRBD1
CASSLALGQSNTEAFF
TGCGCCAGCAGCTTGGCTCTGGGACAGTCGAACACTGAAGCTTTCTTT
>TRBV7-3|many|TRBJ2-1|.
CASSPRLSSYNEQFF
TGTGCCAGCAGCCCACGGTTGAGCTCCTACAATGAGCAGTTCTTC
>TRBV2|many|TRBJ2-7|.
CASGQGGGKEQYF
TGTGCCAGCGGGCAGGGAGGGGGAAAAGAGCAGTACTTC
>TRBV27|many|TRBJ2-5|.
CASRRTLVGTQYF
TGTGCCAGCAGGAGGACCCTGGTCGGAACCCAGTACTTC
>TRBV9|few|TRBJ2-6|.
CASSARGNGANVLTF
TGTGCCAGCAGCGCCAGGGGAAATGGGGCCAACGTCCTGACTTTC
>TRBV12-3/TRBV12-4|many|TRBJ1-1|TRBD1
CASSSRDRGTEALF
TGTGCCAGCAGTTCGCGGGACAGGGGCACTGAAGCTTTATTT
>TRBV18|many|TRBJ1-4|.
CASSPDRLNEKLFF
TGTGCCAGCTCACCGGACAGACTTAATGAAAAACTGTTTTTT
>TRBV12-3/TRBV12-4|few|TRBJ1-2|.
CASSLVGWGRKVSNYGYTF
TGTGCCAGCAGTTTAGTAGGATGGGGGAGAAAGGTTTCGAACTATGGCTACACCTTC
>TRBV20-1|many|TRBJ1-1|.
CSASLAPGNTEAFF
TGCAGTGCCTCTTTAGCTCCAGGAAACACTGAAGCTTTCTTT
>TRBV4-3|few|TRBJ2-6|.
CASSQPGTGANVLTF
TGCGCCAGCAGCCAACCGGGTACTGGGGCCAACGTCCTGACTTTC
>TRBV4-2|many|TRBJ1-5|.
CASSQDTGSQSQPQHF
TGTGCCAGCAGCCAAGATACGGGAAGCCAGAGTCAGCCCCAGCATTTT
>TRBV7-2|many|TRBJ2-3|.
CASSFRGANTQYF
TGTGCCAGCAGCTTTAGGGGAGCGAATACGCAGTATTTT
>TRBV28|few|TRBJ1-4|.
CASTFSGFENEKLFF
TGTGCCAGCACCTTCTCGGGATTCGAAAATGAAAAACTGTTTTTT
>TRBV28|many|TRBJ1-2|TRBD1
CASVTGDRYGYTF
TGTGCCAGCGTAACAGGGGACCGATATGGCTACACCTTC
>TRBV5-1|many|TRBJ2-2|TRBD1
CASRGQGTGELFF
TGCGCCAGCCGGGGACAGGGAACCGGGGAGCTGTTTTTT